This T cell receptor (beta chain) was profiled in a study of cytomegalovirus exposure and HLA in healthy donors. Study observations and caveats: Most TCR sequences proved rare, with some public TCRs found in many donors. Cytomegalovirus association was listed for around 180 TCR beta chains.

The validation cohort, a group of 90 to 150 subjects, included the donors and was separate from the roughly 670-subject first cohort. Concerning this clone: What it binds is not known.

Repertoires were generated with immunoSEQ multiplex PCR, while TCRdb's copy carries only in-frame clones and drops some. The sample carries 250,000 to 400,000 clones, approximately 88% recorded once. From germline, CDR1 is MNHEY and CDR2 SVGAGI. The CDR3 loop spans 14 amino acids. V dropped 0 bases and J dropped 5 bases, with 5 bases sitting between them. This sequence joins TRBV6-5 and TRBJ1-6; no clear D. The sequencing input was PBMCs. The sequence came from a young man in good health and CMV-seronegative. The CDR3 loop reads CASSYSQDNSPLHF. CDR3 bases: TGTGCCAGCAGTTACTCGCAGGATAATTCACCCCTCCACTTT.